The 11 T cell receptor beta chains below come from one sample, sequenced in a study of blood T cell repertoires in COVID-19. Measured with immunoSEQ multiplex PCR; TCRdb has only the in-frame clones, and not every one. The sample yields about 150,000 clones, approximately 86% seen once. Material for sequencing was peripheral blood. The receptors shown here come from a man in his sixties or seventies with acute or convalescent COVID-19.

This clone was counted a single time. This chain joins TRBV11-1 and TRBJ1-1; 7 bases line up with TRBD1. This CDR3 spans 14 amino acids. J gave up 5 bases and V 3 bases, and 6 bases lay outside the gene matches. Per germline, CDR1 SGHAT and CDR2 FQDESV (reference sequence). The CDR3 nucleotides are TGTGCCAGCAGCTTGGGACAGAGCTCTACTGAAGCTTTCTTT. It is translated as CASSLGQSSTEAFF.

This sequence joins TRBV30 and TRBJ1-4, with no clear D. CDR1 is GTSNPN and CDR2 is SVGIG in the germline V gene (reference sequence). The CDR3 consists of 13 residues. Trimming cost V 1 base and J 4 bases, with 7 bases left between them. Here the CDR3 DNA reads TGTGCCTGGAGTGACAACGTTAATGAAAAACTGTTTTTT. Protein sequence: CAWSDNVNEKLFF.

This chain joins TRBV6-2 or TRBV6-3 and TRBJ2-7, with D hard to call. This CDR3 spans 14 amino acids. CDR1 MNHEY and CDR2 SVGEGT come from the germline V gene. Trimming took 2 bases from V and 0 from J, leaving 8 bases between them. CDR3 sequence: CASSYGRSSYEQYF. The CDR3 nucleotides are TGTGCCAGCAGTTACGGGCGAAGCTCCTACGAGCAGTACTTC.

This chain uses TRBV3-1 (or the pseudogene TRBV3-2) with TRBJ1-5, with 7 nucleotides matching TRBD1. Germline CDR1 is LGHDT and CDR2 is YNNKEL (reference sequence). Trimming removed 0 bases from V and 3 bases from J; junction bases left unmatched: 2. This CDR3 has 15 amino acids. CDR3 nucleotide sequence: TGTGCCAGCAGCCAAGATGGGACAGACAATCAGCCCCAGCATTTT. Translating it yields CASSQDGTDNQPQHF.

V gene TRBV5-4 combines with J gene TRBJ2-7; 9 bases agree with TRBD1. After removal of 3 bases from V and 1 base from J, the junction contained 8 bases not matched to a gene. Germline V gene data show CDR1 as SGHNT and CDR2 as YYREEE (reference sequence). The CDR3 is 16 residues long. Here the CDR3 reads CASSSRAGTGSYEQYF. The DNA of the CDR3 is TGTGCCAGCAGCTCCAGGGCCGGGACAGGGTCCTACGAGCAGTACTTC. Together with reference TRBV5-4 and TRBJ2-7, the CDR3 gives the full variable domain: ETGVTQSPTHLIKTRGQQVTLRCSSQSGHNTVSWYQQALGQGPQFIFQYYREEENGRGNFPPRFSGLQFPNYSSELNVNALELDDSALYLCASSSRAGTGSYEQYFGPGTRLTVT.

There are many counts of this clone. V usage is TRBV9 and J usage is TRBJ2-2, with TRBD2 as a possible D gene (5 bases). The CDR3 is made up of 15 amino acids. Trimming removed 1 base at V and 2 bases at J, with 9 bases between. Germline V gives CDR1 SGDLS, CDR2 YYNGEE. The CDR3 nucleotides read TGTGCCAGCAGCGTAATAGGGAGCAACACCGGGGAGCTGTTTTTT. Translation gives CASSVIGSNTGELFF. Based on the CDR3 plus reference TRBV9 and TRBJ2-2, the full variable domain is DSGVTQTPKHLITATGQRVTLRCSPRSGDLSVYWYQQSLDQGLQFLIQYYNGEERAKGNILERFSAQQFPDLHSELNLSSLELGDSALYFCASSVIGSNTGELFFGEGSRLTVL.

CDR3 sequence reads: CASSVAGSSGNTIYF. The CDR3 bases are TGTGCCAGCAGCGTAGCGGGGAGCTCTGGAAACACCATATATTTT. V gene TRBV9 combines with J gene TRBJ1-3, with D unclear. From germline, CDR1 is SGDLS and CDR2 YYNGEE. Trimming shortened V by 0 bases and J by 0 bases, and 7 bases separated the two germline ends. The CDR3 runs to 15 residues.

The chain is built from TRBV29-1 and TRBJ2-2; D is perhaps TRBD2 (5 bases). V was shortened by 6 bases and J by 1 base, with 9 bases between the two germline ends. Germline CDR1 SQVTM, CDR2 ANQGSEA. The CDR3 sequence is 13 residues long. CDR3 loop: CSVRSENTGELFF. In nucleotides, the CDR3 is TGCAGCGTCCGTAGCGAGAACACCGGGGAGCTGTTTTTT.

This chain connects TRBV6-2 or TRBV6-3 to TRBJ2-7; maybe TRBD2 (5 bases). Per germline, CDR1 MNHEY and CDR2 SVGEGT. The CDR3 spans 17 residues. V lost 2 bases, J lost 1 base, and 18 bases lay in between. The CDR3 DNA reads TGTGCCAGCAGTTACACCGTTAGAGCGGAGTCTTCCTACGAGCAGTACTTC. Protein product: CASSYTVRAESSYEQYF.

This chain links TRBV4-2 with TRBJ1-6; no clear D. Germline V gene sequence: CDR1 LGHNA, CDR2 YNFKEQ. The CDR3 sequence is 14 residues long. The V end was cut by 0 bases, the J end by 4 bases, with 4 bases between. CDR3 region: CASSQDPYNSPLHF. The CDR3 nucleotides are TGTGCCAGCAGCCAAGATCCTTATAATTCACCCCTCCACTTT.

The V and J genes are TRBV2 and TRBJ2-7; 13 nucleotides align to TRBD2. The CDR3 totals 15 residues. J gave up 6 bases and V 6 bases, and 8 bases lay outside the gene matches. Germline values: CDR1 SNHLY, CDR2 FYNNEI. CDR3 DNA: TGTGCCAGCAGGACCGGACTAGCGGGGGCTTTCGAGCAGTACTTC. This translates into CASRTGLAGAFEQYF.